A selection of T cell receptor beta chains follows, all from one sample in a study of a mutant IDH1 vaccine in newly diagnosed glioma. Some clones are missing from TCRdb's copy, which holds only in-frame ones; the method was immunoSEQ multiplex PCR. The sample includes about 83,000 clones, 91% of them seen just once. Their recognized antigens are unknown. The sequencing used PBMCs, collected from a glioma patient whose treatment included an IDH1 peptide vaccine. The source of these receptors is a woman between 50 and 59 years old with glioma. The CDR3 runs from the conserved cysteine through the conserved F or W. The order of the fields is V gene, clone size, D gene, J gene, CDR3 DNA, CDR3 protein. D genes are given only for firm matches. Size tells how often a clone was seen (once, few, many) or the class of an expanded clone, and some rows leave it out.

>TRBV19|-|TRBD1|TRBJ2-7
TGTGCCAGTAGTACCCGGACAGGGGGCTACGAGCAGTACTTC
CASSTRTGGYEQYF
>TRBV30|-|-|TRBJ2-6
TGTGCCTGGACTTCGAAGGCGGGTTTCGGGGCCAACGTCCTGACTTTC
CAWTSKAGFGANVLTF
>TRBV29-1|-|-|TRBJ2-1
TGCAGCGTTGGGCTAGTCAGGAATGAGCAGTTCTTC
CSVGLVRNEQFF
>TRBV5-4|-|TRBD2|TRBJ2-1
TGTGCCAGCAGCCAGGTCGGTAGCGGGGAGTTCTTC
CASSQVGSGEFF
>TRBV29-1|once|TRBD1|TRBJ2-7
TGCAGCGTTGGACAGGGCTCCTACGAGCAGTACTTC
CSVGQGSYEQYF
>TRBV19|-|-|TRBJ2-1
TGTGCCAGTAGTCAGACTGGCTCCTACAATGAGCAGTTCTTC
CASSQTGSYNEQFF
>TRBV7-2|-|-|TRBJ1-4
TGTGCCAGCAGCTCCGGAGCTGGAGGGGAAAAACTGTTTTTT
CASSSGAGGEKLFF
>TRBV5-5|-|-|TRBJ2-6
TGTGCCAGCAGCTTGGACCTCTCTGGGGCCAACGTCCTGACTTTC
CASSLDLSGANVLTF
>TRBV18|-|-|TRBJ2-1
TGTGCCAGCTCACCACCGGGTCGTCAGTGGAATGAGCAGTTCTTC
CASSPPGRQWNEQFF
>TRBV6-1|-|TRBD2|TRBJ2-1
TGTGCCAGCAGTGAGCCCGGGGCTAGCGGGAGGAATGAGCAGTTCTTC
CASSEPGASGRNEQFF
>TRBV12-5|once|TRBD1|TRBJ2-3
TGTGCTAGTGGTTTGGGCGGACAGGGGCCGCCAGAACACACAGATACGCAGTATTTT
CASGLGGQGPPEHTDTQYF
>TRBV6-1|-|TRBD1|TRBJ2-5
TGTGCCAGCATAATTAGGACAGGGGTTGAGACCCAGTACTTC
CASIIRTGVETQYF
>TRBV11-2|-|-|TRBJ1-2
TGTGCCAGCAGCTTAGAAGGGGCCAGGCACTACACCTTC
CASSLEGARHYTF
>TRBV2|-|-|TRBJ2-3
TGTGCCAGCAGTGGGTCAGGGAGCACAGATACGCAGTATTTT
CASSGSGSTDTQYF
>TRBV5-1|-|-|TRBJ1-1
TGCGCCAGCAGCTTGGGAGGGATCGGGAACACTGAAGCTTTCTTT
CASSLGGIGNTEAFF
>TRBV2|-|TRBD2|TRBJ2-7
TGTGCCAGGCGCGGGGCCGGGGGGACTAGCGGGAAGTCCTACGAGCAGTACTTC
CARRGAGGTSGKSYEQYF
>TRBV2|-|TRBD1|TRBJ1-2
TGTGCCAGCCAGGGGGCGCGAGGCTACACCTTC
CASQGARGYTF
>TRBV29-1|-|TRBD1|TRBJ2-3
TGCAGCGCCATTGGAGGGACAGGGATTATTGAAACGCAGTATTTT
CSAIGGTGIIETQYF
>TRBV27|-|TRBD2|TRBJ2-7
TGTGCCAGCAGTTTAGGGGGGACTAGCGGGAGGGTCTACGAGCAGTACTTC
CASSLGGTSGRVYEQYF
>TRBV6-1|-|TRBD2|TRBJ2-1
TGTGCCAGCAGTCTCCGGTCGGGAGGAGGTCATGAGCAGTTCTTC
CASSLRSGGGHEQFF
>TRBV28|-|-|TRBJ2-7
TGTGCCAGCAGTTTTGGGGGTATTCGGTACGAGCAGTACTTC
CASSFGGIRYEQYF
>TRBV29-1|-|TRBD1|TRBJ2-3
TGCAGCGTTGCGGTGGGACAGGGGGGGACAGATACGCAGTATTTT
CSVAVGQGGTDTQYF
>TRBV6-1|once|TRBD1|TRBJ1-2
TGTGCCAGCGGACAGGGGGTACGGTATGGCTACACCTTC
CASGQGVRYGYTF
>TRBV9|-|-|TRBJ2-1
TGTGCCAGCAGCGTAGGACAGCCCTACAATGAGCAGTTCTTC
CASSVGQPYNEQFF
>TRBV10-2|-|-|TRBJ1-6
TGCGCCAGCAGCGGCGGCGGAAGACATTCACCCCTCCACTTT
CASSGGGRHSPLHF
>TRBV11-2|few|-|TRBJ2-1
TGTGCCAGCAGCTTAGCAGCTAGTCAGAATGAGCAGTTCTTC
CASSLAASQNEQFF
>TRBV7-9|-|-|TRBJ2-7
TGTGCCAGCAGTTCTCCGGGGAAGTCCTACGAGCAGTACTTC
CASSSPGKSYEQYF
>TRBV19|-|-|TRBJ2-1
TGTGCCAGTAGTATACTCAGGAGCTCCTACAATGAGCAGTTCTTC
CASSILRSSYNEQFF
>TRBV27|-|TRBD1|TRBJ1-5
TGTGCCACCCACCCGGGACAGGGGATTCCTCAGCCCCAGCATTTT
CATHPGQGIPQPQHF
>TRBV7-8|once|-|TRBJ2-7
TGTGCCAGCAGCCCCGGGACCCCGAAAGGGCACGAGCAGTACTTC
CASSPGTPKGHEQYF
>TRBV28|-|-|TRBJ1-5
TGTGCCAGCAGTTTGGGCGGCCTTAGCAATCAGCCCCAGCATTTT
CASSLGGLSNQPQHF
>TRBV28|-|TRBD2|TRBJ2-7
TGTGCCAGCAGCTCGACAGCGGGAGGGACCTCCTACGAGCAGTACTTC
CASSSTAGGTSYEQYF
>TRBV11-2|-|-|TRBJ1-5
TGTGCCAGCAGCTTAGAAAATCAGCCCCAGCATTTT
CASSLENQPQHF
>TRBV19|-|TRBD1|TRBJ2-2
TGTGCCAGTAGTCCGCAGGGGGCCCCCGGGGAGCTGTTTTTT
CASSPQGAPGELFF
>TRBV7-2|-|-|TRBJ2-4
TGTGCCAGCAGCTTAGCGCTCAGGGACATTCAGTACTTC
CASSLALRDIQYF
>TRBV27|-|-|TRBJ2-3
TGTGCCAGCAGTTCCTGGAGGGCAACAGATACGCAGTATTTT
CASSSWRATDTQYF
>TRBV7-9|-|TRBD1|TRBJ2-2
TGTGCCAGCAGCTTAAGAGGGACAGCCAACACCGGGGAGCTGTTTTTT
CASSLRGTANTGELFF
>TRBV5-1|-|-|TRBJ2-5
TGCGCCAGCAGCCCGGGGGGGACAGGGCGTCAAGAGACCCAGTACTTC
CASSPGGTGRQETQYF
>TRBV10-3|-|-|TRBJ2-1
TGTGCCATCAGTGGCGGAGGTTACAATGAGCAGTTCTTC
CAISGGGYNEQFF
>TRBV6-6|-|-|TRBJ2-3
TGTGCCAGCAGCCGGTCCACAGATACGCAGTATTTT
CASSRSTDTQYF
>TRBV28|-|TRBD1|TRBJ1-5
TGTGCCAGCAGTCCGGGACAGGCCTATCAGCCCCAGCATTTT
CASSPGQAYQPQHF
>TRBV9|-|-|TRBJ1-6
TGTGCCAGCAACGATCTGAGGCCAGATTCACCCCTCCACTTT
CASNDLRPDSPLHF
>TRBV28|-|-|TRBJ1-4
TGTGCCAGCAGTGGAGGCCGGGGGTTACTGTTTTTT
CASSGGRGLLFF
>TRBV2|-|-|TRBJ2-5
TGTGCCAGCAGTCTAGGGGACCAAGAGACCCAGTACTTC
CASSLGDQETQYF
>TRBV5-1|-|-|TRBJ2-7
TGCGCCAGCAGCATGGGCGGGACCACCTACGAGCAGTACTTC
CASSMGGTTYEQYF